The clone carrying this TCR beta chain came up a few times. Its antigen remains unknown. The data are from a study of identical twins. After template switching added a universal primer site, the resulting cDNA carried unique molecular identifiers. From the 5' RACE reads, TCRdb called clonotypes with MiXCR, one entry per CDR3 protein. The table has around 1.7 million distinct CDR3 sequences, around a third seen once. Everyone who gave samples was a healthy Caucasian. Germline CDR1 reads LGHNA; CDR2 reads YNFKEQ. J was trimmed by 8 bases and V by 0 bases; bases with no gene match: 4. This CDR3 is built from 15 residues. Study-level findings and limits: Twins showed weaker excess sharing in their beta out-of-frame sequences.

Input material: cord blood. J is TRBJ1-2 and V is TRBV4-2; the match to TRBD1 covers 12 bases. The clonotype originates from a newborn girl in good health. CDR3 in DNA: TGTGCCAGCAGCCAAGATAGGGACAGGGGGCGCGGCTACACCTTC. Translating it yields CASSQDRDRGRGYTF.